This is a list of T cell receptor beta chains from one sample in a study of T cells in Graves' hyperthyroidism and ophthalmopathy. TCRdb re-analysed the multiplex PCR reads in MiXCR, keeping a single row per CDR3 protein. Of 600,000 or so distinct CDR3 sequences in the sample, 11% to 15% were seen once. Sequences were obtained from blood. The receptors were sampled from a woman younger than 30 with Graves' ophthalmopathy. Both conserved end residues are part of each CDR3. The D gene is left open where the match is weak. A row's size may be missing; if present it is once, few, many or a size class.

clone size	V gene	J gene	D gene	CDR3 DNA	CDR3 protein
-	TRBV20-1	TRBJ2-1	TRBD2	TGCAGTGCTAGAGATCTAGCGGGAGGCTACAATGAGCAGTTCTTC	CSARDLAGGYNEQFF
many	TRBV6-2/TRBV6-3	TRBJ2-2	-	TGTGCCAGCAGTATCGGCAGGGACGGCACCGGGGAGCTGTTTTTT	CASSIGRDGTGELFF
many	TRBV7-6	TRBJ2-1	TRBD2	TGTGCCAGCAGCCTCGAGCTAGCGGGAGTAGGACATGAGCAGTTCTTC	CASSLELAGVGHEQFF
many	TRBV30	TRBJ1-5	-	TGTGCCTGGAGTTCGGCAGCGGGGCAGCCCCAGCATTTT	CAWSSAAGQPQHF
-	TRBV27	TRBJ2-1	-	TGTGCCAGCAGTTTAGGGCGGGTCCGAGGGGAGTTCTTC	CASSLGRVRGEFF
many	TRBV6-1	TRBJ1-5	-	TGTGCCAGCAGCGAAAGGGGCAATCAGCCCCAGCATTTT	CASSERGNQPQHF
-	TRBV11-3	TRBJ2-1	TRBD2	TGTGCCAGCAGCTTAGATGTGGGGGGGTCCTACAATGAGCAGTTCTTC	CASSLDVGGSYNEQFF
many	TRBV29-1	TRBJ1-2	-	TGCAGCGTCGCCGAACATCAGGGAAATGGCTACACCTTC	CSVAEHQGNGYTF
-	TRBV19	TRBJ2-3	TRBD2	TGTGCCAGTAAGCGGGGGATCGACACAGATACGCAGTATTTT	CASKRGIDTDTQYF
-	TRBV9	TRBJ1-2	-	TGTGCCAGCAGCGTAGGGGGAACCGGGGATGGCTACACCTTC	CASSVGGTGDGYTF
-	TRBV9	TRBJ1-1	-	TGTGCCAGCAGGACTACGGACGAGAGCACTGAAGCTTTCTTT	CASRTTDESTEAFF
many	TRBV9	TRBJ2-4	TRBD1	TGTGCCAGCAGTACCGGGACAGGGAACATTCAGTACTTC	CASSTGTGNIQYF
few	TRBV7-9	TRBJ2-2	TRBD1	TGTGCCAGCAGCCTACGGGACAGGGCCCGAGGCACCGGGGAGCTATTTTTT	CASSLRDRARGTGELFF
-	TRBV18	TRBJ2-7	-	TGTGCCAGCTCACCTCCAGGGAGGTCCCCCTACGAGCAGTACTTC	CASSPPGRSPYEQYF
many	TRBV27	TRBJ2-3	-	TGTGCCAGCAGCCCCCGTATGGGGGTAAGCACAGATACGCAGTATTTT	CASSPRMGVSTDTQYF
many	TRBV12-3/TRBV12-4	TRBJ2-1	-	TGTGCCAGCAGTTCCCTCCCCTACAATGAGCAGTTCTTC	CASSSLPYNEQFF
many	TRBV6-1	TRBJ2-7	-	TGTGCCAGCACTCAGGTCGGACGGGCCACCTACGAGCAGTACTTC	CASTQVGRATYEQYF
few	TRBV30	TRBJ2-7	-	TGTGCCTGGAGCGGGCTCCACGAGCAGTACTTC	CAWSGLHEQYF
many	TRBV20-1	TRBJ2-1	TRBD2	TGCAGTGCTCATGTTGGGACTAGCGTGTCATATGAGCAGTTCTTC	CSAHVGTSVSYEQFF
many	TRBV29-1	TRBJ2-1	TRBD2	TGCAGCGGGGGGGGTTACTCCTACAATGAGCAGTTCTTC	CSGGGYSYNEQFF
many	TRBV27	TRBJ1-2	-	TGTGCCAGCACCGAAAGTTCTCCCTATGGCTACACCTTC	CASTESSPYGYTF
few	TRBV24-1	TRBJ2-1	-	TGTGCCACCAGTGATTTGTTCGGGGGTGGGTACAATGAGCAGTTCTTC	CATSDLFGGGYNEQFF
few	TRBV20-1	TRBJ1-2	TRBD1	TGCAGTGCTAGAGAGACAGGGGGGTTCTATGGCTACACCTTC	CSARETGGFYGYTF
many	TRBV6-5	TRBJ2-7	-	TGTGCCAGCAGTTACTCCGGCAGGGGCTACGAGCAGTACTTC	CASSYSGRGYEQYF
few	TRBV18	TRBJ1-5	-	TGTGCCAGCTCCACGGGCAGGGGTGATCAGCCCCAGCATTTT	CASSTGRGDQPQHF
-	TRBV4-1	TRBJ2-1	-	TGCGCCAGCAGCTCTCGACTGGCAACGGCGGTATACAATGAGCAGTTCTTC	CASSSRLATAVYNEQFF
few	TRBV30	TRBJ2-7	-	TGTGCCTCCCGCCGGGCGGGCAGCTCCTACGAGCAGTACTTC	CASRRAGSSYEQYF
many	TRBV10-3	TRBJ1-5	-	TGTGCCATCAGCTCGGGAAGGCGGGGAAATCAGCCCCAGCATTTT	CAISSGRRGNQPQHF
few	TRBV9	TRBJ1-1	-	TGTGCCAGCTCTCGGGGGGGACGTACTGAAGCTTTCTTT	CASSRGGRTEAFF
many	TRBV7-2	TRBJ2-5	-	TGTGCCAGCAGCCAGGGACTGGAGCCAGAGACCCAGTACTTC	CASSQGLEPETQYF
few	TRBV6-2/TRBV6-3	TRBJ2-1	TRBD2	TGTGCCAGCAGTTACCGCTCAGTGACTAGCGGGAGTGGTAGTGAGCAGTTCTTC	CASSYRSVTSGSGSEQFF
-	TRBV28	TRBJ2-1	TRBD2	TGTGCCAGCAGTTCCGTAGCGGGACGTGAGCAGTTCTTC	CASSSVAGREQFF
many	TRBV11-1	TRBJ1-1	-	TGTGCCAGCAGCTCACAAGCCCTCGAAACTGAAGCTTTCTTT	CASSSQALETEAFF
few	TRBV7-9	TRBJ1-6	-	TGTGCCAGCAGCTCCGGCTGGGGGTTGTTAACTTCACCCCTCCACTTT	CASSSGWGLLTSPLHF
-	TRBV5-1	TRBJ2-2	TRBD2	TGCGCCAGCAGCTTGTTAACCCCTTCGCTAGCGGGAAGGACCGGGGAGCTGTTTTTT	CASSLLTPSLAGRTGELFF